The 16 T cell receptor beta chains listed next were all sequenced from one sample in a study of blood T cells in healthy people across ages. Alongside a J-beta primer mix, a sample-barcoded 5' primer served in a second PCR lasting roughly 7 to 11 cycles. TCRdb re-called the 5' RACE reads through MiXCR, storing one row per CDR3 protein. Of 1.5 million to 2 million distinct CDR3 sequences in the sample, roughly 52% were seen once. What was sequenced was blood. The receptors come from a woman aged 40 to 55 in good health.

The chain is built from TRBV28 and TRBJ1-3, with 7 bases aligning to TRBD1. Germline V gives CDR1 MDHEN, CDR2 SYDVKM. The CDR3 loop spans 16 amino acids. V lost 5 bases and J lost 4; bases outside the gene matches: 11. The CDR3 DNA follows: TGTGCCAGCAGTCCCGGGGACAGTTGGAAGGGAAACACCATATATTTT. This sequence encodes CASSPGDSWKGNTIYF.

The chain employs TRBV6-5 and TRBJ1-6; TRBD1 is a possible D gene (6 bases). The CDR3 totals 15 residues. Trimming shortened V by 3 bases and J by 6 bases, and 12 bases separated the two germline ends. Germline CDR1 is MNHEY and CDR2 is SVGAGI. The CDR3 sequence is CASSYGRGGNSPLHF. CDR3 sequence (DNA): TGTGCCAGCAGTTATGGCAGGGGAGGTAATTCACCCCTCCACTTT.

On this clonotype itself: One end of the junction does not line up with germline, which may come from a read error. The CDR3 sequence is CASSESLRINSSLHF. The CDR3 DNA reads TGTGCCAGCAGTGAATCCCTACGAATTAATTCATCCCTCCACTTT. The V call is TRBV25-1, the J call TRBJ1-6, with D unresolved. Germline V gene lookup returns CDR1 MGHDK and CDR2 SYGVNS. The CDR3 totals 15 residues.

The V gene is TRBV5-1, the J gene TRBJ2-7, with 9 bases that match TRBD1. This CDR3 is built from 16 residues. Germline V lookup: CDR1 SGHRS, CDR2 YFSETQ. The V segment lost 0 bases and the J segment 2 bases; nucleotides outside the gene matches: 6. The CDR3 reads CASSLVLGTGTYEQYF. The DNA for the CDR3 is TGCGCCAGCAGCTTGGTCCTCGGGACAGGGACCTACGAGCAGTACTTC.

The chain has TRBV27 and TRBJ1-2, with TRBD1 identical over 9 bases. The J segment lost 2 bases and the V segment lost 4 bases, leaving 11 bases of the junction unmatched. Germline V gene sequence: CDR1 MNHEY, CDR2 SMNVEV (reference sequence). The CDR3 is 17 residues long. CDR3 amino acids: CASSSRTRTGVNYGYTF. The DNA for the CDR3 is TGTGCCAGCAGTTCTCGTACACGGACAGGGGTGAACTATGGCTACACCTTC.

The chain has TRBV7-8 and TRBJ2-1; D remains unclear. Judging by the DNA end, TRBJ2-7 fits better; the J call may be wrong. Germline-derived CDR1 and CDR2 are SGHVS and FQNEAQ. CDR3 length: 15 residues. This CDR3 is CASSPRPNGNYEQYF. CDR3 DNA sequence: TGTGCCAGCAGCCCCCGTCCTAATGGGAACTACGAGCAGTACTTC.

The rearrangement links TRBV29-1 to TRBJ2-5, with 8 bases that match TRBD1. Unmatched junction bases numbered 14, after V lost 0 bases and J lost 11 bases. The CDR3 length is 15 residues. CDR1 SQVTM and CDR2 ANQGSEA come from the germline V gene. CDR3 sequence: CSVEDRTGSPNEQYF. As DNA, the CDR3 is TGCAGCGTTGAAGATAGGACAGGGTCGCCAAATGAGCAGTACTTC.

The gene calls are TRBV2 and TRBJ1-5; D gene ambiguous. Germline CDR1 SNHLY, CDR2 FYNNEI. The germline V and J ends were trimmed by 3 bases and 4 bases, with 13 bases remaining between them. The CDR3 is made up of 15 amino acids. This CDR3 is CASSDLGMSNQPQHF. The DNA for the CDR3 is TGTGCCAGCAGTGATCTGGGGATGTCAAATCAGCCCCAGCATTTT.

The chain is built from TRBV27 and TRBJ2-5; a weak D match, TRBD1 (7 bases). The assigned J gene may be wrong: the sequence end matches TRBJ2-7 better. CDR3 size: 13 residues. Germline CDR1 reads MNHEY; CDR2 reads SMNVEV (reference sequence). CDR3 protein: CASSLEGAPEQYF. CDR3 nucleotides: TGTGCCAGCAGCCTGGAGGGGGCCCCCGAGCAGTACTTC.

The V and J genes are TRBV28 and TRBJ2-1, with TRBD2 matching 9 bases. The CDR3 consists of 17 residues. V lost 1 base to trimming and J lost 3 bases; unmatched junction nucleotides: 7. Germline-derived CDR1 and CDR2 are MDHEN and SYDVKM. CDR3 bases: TGTGCCAGCAGTTTATCCCCCGGACTAGCGTTCTACAATGAGCAGTTCTTC. Amino acids: CASSLSPGLAFYNEQFF.

The genes are TRBV5-6 and TRBJ2-7, with D uncertain. Germline V CDR1 and CDR2: SGHDT, YYEEEE. V was clipped by 4 bases and J by 1 base, with 12 bases between them. The CDR3 length is 14 residues. The DNA for the CDR3 is TGTGCCAGCAGCCCGGAGTTCAGGTCCTACGAGCAGTACTTC. It specifies CASSPEFRSYEQYF.

V gene TRBV29-1 combines with J gene TRBJ2-5, with TRBD1 matching over 10 bases. Germline V gene sequence: CDR1 SQVTM, CDR2 ANQGSEA. The J segment lost 11 bases and the V segment lost 7 bases, leaving 13 bases of the junction unmatched. The CDR3 is 13 residues long. The CDR3 DNA follows: TGCAGCGGGGAGACAGGGGGCTTGGATGAGCAGTACTTC. Amino acids: CSGETGGLDEQYF.

About this clonotype: This may be a read error: a much more frequent sequence differs by one nucleotide. The V call is TRBV9, the J call TRBJ2-5, with D perhaps being TRBD1 or TRBD2 (5 bases each). The CDR3 sequence is 12 residues long. The V end lost 3 bases, the J end lost 5 bases, and 8 bases lay between the germline ends. CDR1 SGDLS and CDR2 YYNGEE come from the germline V gene. The CDR3 loop is CASSGDGETQYF. The CDR3, as DNA: TGTGCCAGCAGCGGGGACGGGGAGACCCAGTACTTC.

This clonotype was counted a few times. CDR3 loop: CASSDPLGTVYGYTF. In DNA form, the CDR3 reads TGTGCCAGCAGTGATCCACTTGGGACGGTCTATGGCTACACCTTC. The V gene is TRBV25-1, the J gene TRBJ1-2; D possibly corresponds to TRBD1 (5 bases). The CDR3 contains 15 residues. Looked up from germline, CDR1 is MGHDK and CDR2 is SYGVNS. Trimming pared 3 bases from V and 4 bases from J, leaving 15 bases between.

This chain uses TRBV20-1 with TRBJ1-2; 8 positions agree with TRBD1. The CDR3 is 12 amino acids. Germline trimming cut 4 bases from V and 8 bases from J; bases unmatched to any gene: 6. CDR1 DFQATT and CDR2 SNEGSKA come from the germline V gene (reference sequence). CDR3 coding DNA: TGCAGTGCTACCCAGGGGGCTGACGGCTACACCTTC. It encodes CSATQGADGYTF.

This chain connects TRBV6-5 to TRBJ2-1, with 13 bases that match TRBD2. This CDR3 has 17 residues. The germline CDR1 and CDR2 sequences are MNHEY and SVGAGI. After removal of 2 bases from V and 4 bases from J, the junction contained 5 bases not matched to a gene. CDR3 in amino acids: CASSYAETSGGYNEQFF. Here the CDR3 DNA reads TGTGCCAGCAGTTACGCCGAGACTAGCGGGGGGTACAATGAGCAGTTCTTC.